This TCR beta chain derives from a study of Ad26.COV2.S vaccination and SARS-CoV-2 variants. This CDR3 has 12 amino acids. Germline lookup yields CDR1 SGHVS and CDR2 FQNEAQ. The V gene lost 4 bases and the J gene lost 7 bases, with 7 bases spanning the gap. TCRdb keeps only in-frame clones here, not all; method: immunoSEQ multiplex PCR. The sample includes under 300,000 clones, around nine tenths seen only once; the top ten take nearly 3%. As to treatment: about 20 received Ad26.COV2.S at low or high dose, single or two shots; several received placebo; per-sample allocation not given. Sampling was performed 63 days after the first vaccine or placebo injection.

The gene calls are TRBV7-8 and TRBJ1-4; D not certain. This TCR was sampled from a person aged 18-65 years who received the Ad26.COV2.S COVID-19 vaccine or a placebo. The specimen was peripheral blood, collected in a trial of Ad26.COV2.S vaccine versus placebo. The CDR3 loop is CASSSDLEKLFF. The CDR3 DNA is TGTGCCAGCAGCTCGGACCTTGAAAAACTGTTTTTT.